This TCR beta chain was sequenced in a study of radiation and T cells in renal cell carcinoma. Across the study: Nephrectomy followed 15 Gy stereotactic body radiation by 4 weeks.

The germline CDR1 and CDR2 sequences are SGHTA and FQGTGA. After removal of 5 bases from V and 5 bases from J, the junction contained 5 bases not matched to a gene. The CDR3 runs to 14 residues. This clone was counted a single time. TCRdb keeps only in-frame clones here, not all; method: immunoSEQ multiplex PCR. The sample contains 100,000 to 150,000 clones, approximately 78% of which appear only once. Time point given: baseline pretreatment blood. Regarding treatment: 15 Gy SBRT to primary tumor, nephrectomy 4 weeks later. Clear cell pathology was present in this patient's renal cell carcinoma. The sample in question was blood, obtained from a patient whose treatment included radiotherapy and nephrectomy. The sequence derives from a woman aged 55-70 years with renal cell carcinoma. The chain links TRBV7-3 to TRBJ2-1, with 8 nucleotides matching TRBD1. CDR3: CASSPRTGNNEQFF. Here the CDR3 DNA reads TGTGCCAGCAGCCCCCGGACAGGGAACAATGAGCAGTTCTTC.